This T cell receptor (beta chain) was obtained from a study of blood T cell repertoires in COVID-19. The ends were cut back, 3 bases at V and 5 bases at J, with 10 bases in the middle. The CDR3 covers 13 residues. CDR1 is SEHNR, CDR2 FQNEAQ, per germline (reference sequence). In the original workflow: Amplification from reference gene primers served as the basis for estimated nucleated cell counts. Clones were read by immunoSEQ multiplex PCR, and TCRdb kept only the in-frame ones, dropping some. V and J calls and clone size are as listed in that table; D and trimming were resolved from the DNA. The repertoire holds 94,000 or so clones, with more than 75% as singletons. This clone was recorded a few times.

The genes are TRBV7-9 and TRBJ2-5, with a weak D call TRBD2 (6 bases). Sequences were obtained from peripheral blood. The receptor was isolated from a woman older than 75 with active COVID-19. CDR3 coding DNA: TGTGCCAGCAGCTTGGAGGGATTGGAGACCCAGTACTTC. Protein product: CASSLEGLETQYF. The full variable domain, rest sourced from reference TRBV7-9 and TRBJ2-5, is DTGVSQNPRHKITKRGQNVTFRCDPISEHNRLYWYRQTLGQGPEFLTYFQNEAQLEKSRLLSDRFSAERPKGSFSTLEIQRTEQGDSAMYLCASSLEGLETQYFGPGTRLLVL.